The clone carrying this T cell receptor beta chain showed up just a few times. Its specificity is not known. The data were obtained in a study of CD8+ T cells in alopecia areata. About the research overall: Treatment of the treated patients consisted of oral tofacitinib, 5 to 10 mg twice daily. Study results and caveats: Whereas mice showed it more clearly, TCR sharing across patients was murkier, possibly because of HLA. The study also sequences resident alphabeta T cells of normal skin in scalp samples.

This CDR3 has 13 residues. Germline V gene sequence: CDR1 SQVTM, CDR2 ANQGSEA. V lost 8 bases, J lost 6 bases, and 8 bases stayed unmatched. Once RNA had been extracted, it was reverse transcribed into cDNA to act as the sequencing template. Repertoires were generated with immunoSEQ multiplex PCR, while TCRdb's copy carries only in-frame clones and drops some. The top ten hold 1.3% of the sample, which has 150,000 to 200,000 clones, roughly 60% seen once. The treatment: oral pan-JAK inhibitor, 5-10 mg twice daily. PBMCs yielded sorted CD4+ and CD8+ T cells. The chain has TRBV29-1 and TRBJ2-5, with 11 bases matching TRBD1. The origin of this receptor is a human donor with alopecia areata. Sequenced material: CD4+ T cells sorted from blood, taken around week 50, from a patient treated with tofacitinib. For the CDR3, the DNA is TGCAGCATACTAGGACAGGGGGCCAAGACCCAGTACTTC. Protein: CSILGQGAKTQYF.